Sequencing of this T cell receptor (beta chain) was carried out in a study of blood T cell repertoires in COVID-19 (dated by TCRdb to 2020 to 2022). Background for the entire study: Samples from collaborators originated in the United States, Italy and Spain and spanned both the acute and convalescent phases of COVID-19. The material from the prospective study consisted of cDNA or gDNA derived from T cells, B-cell-depleted T cells, or PBMCs. The dataset comprised deeply sampled blood TCRbeta repertoires from subjects exposed to, actively infected with, or recovered from COVID-19. A freely available public database, intended as a resource for researchers studying the immune response to SARS-CoV-2, is where the repertoires were released. The samples were drawn from two sources: the first 160 participants of the ongoing ImmuneRACE study, and some 1,300 subjects contributed by 6 global collaborators. The sample metadata nearly always contained a de-identified subject ID, COVID-19 status, age in years and sex. HLA class I and class II types, where available, came from metadata supplied by the sample provider rather than from assay-based typing. Here is what the overall study found, with its caveats: Clinical and demographic metadata were provided uncurated, with the amount varying by source and participant.

TCRbeta CDR3 regions were amplified from genomic DNA by means of the immunoSEQ Assay, a bias-controlled multiplex PCR. The paper's data handling went like this. The number of nucleated cells in each sample was estimated from the amplification of reference gene primers within the assay. Sequence reads were collapsed and filtered to measure the absolute abundance of every unique TCRbeta CDR3 rearrangement. Productive Simpson clonality was computed per sample as the square root of Simpson's diversity index over productive rearrangements. Held by TCRdb, this immuneACCESS table contains in-frame sequences only and omits some clones. Under half of the omission traces to an unresolved V gene where checked; the cause of the rest is unknown. V and J calls and clone size follow that table, whereas D and trimming were derived from the DNA. Present in this sample are nearly 65,000 clones, 80% to 90% of which were seen just once. The ten largest clones add up to more than 9% of the sample.

In the case of this clone: Its antigen has not been determined. It has no much larger one-base neighbor in the sample; base qualities were not kept.

Collaborating institutions collected whole blood in K2EDTA tubes following their own protocols. Collaborator samples were shipped for TCRbeta analysis as frozen whole blood, isolated PBMCs, or DNA extracted from either sample type. Including cysteine and phenylalanine, the CDR3 has 13 amino acids. The sequence is cut down to CDR3 DNA, 39 bases in frame from base 1. The V and J ends are trimmed by 6 bases and 8 bases, leaving 16 bases between them. The CDR1 and CDR2 encoded by the germline V gene are MNHEY and SVGEGT. The receptor was isolated from a human donor in a cohort sampled during active COVID-19. The rearranged chain carries TRBV6-2 or TRBV6-3 and TRBJ1-1; the D gene is possibly TRBD1, with 5 bases matching. The sample consisted of peripheral blood. The sequence in DNA is TGTGCCAGCAGCCTTGACAGAACGTCCGAAGCTTTCTTT. Its protein reads: CASSLDRTSEAFF.